The entry below describes one TCR beta chain. Antigen unknown. PCR amplification relied on 60 Vbeta primers (plus 13 Jbeta primers). Profiling relied on immunoSEQ multiplex PCR, and the TCRdb table lists in-frame clones only, not all of them. The sample contains some 110,000 clones, approximately 65% of which appear only once. The CDR3 contains 14 residues. Deletions cut 5 bases from V and 1 base from J, with 12 bases between. Germline values: CDR1 KGHSH, CDR2 LQKENI. This entry is derived from a study of cytomegalovirus exposure and HLA in healthy donors. General study findings and limits: Most likely, a cluster of highly shared sequence variants arose as a sequencing artifact. As confirmed in vitro, three CMV-associated chains were specific for CMV antigens. Rare sequences made up most TCRs, while some public TCRs were found in many donors.

The clonotype comes from a man between 18 and 29 years old in good health and CMV-seronegative. The sequenced material came from PBMCs. J is TRBJ2-7 and V is TRBV18; D might be TRBD2 (5 bases). In nucleotides, the CDR3 is TGTGCCAGCTCAGAGGGAAGGAGGTCCTACGAGCAGTACTTC. Its protein is CASSEGRRSYEQYF. The full variable domain, in which reference TRBV18 and TRBJ2-7 provide the parts outside the CDR3, is NAGVMQNPRHLVRRRGQEARLRCSPMKGHSHVYWYRQLPEEGLKFMVYLQKENIIDESGMPKERFSAEFPKEGPSILRIQQVVRGDSAAYFCASSEGRRSYEQYFGPGTRLTVT.